Listed below are T cell receptor beta chains from one sample, sequenced in a study of blood T cell repertoires in COVID-19. Measured with immunoSEQ multiplex PCR; TCRdb has only the in-frame clones, and not every one. The sample shows about 160,000 clones, over 75% of them seen only once. The source material was peripheral blood. These receptors all come from a man aged 65 to 79 with acute or convalescent COVID-19. Each CDR3 is given with its conserved first and last residue. Fields, in order: V gene, clone size, D gene, CDR3 length, J gene, CDR3 protein, CDR3 DNA. D genes are given only for firm matches. Clone size, where shown, is once, few, many, or a class for clones that have expanded.

TRBV27,once,TRBD2,16,TRBJ2-3,CASRDSKAGRTDTQYF,TGTGCCAGCAGAGACTCAAAAGCGGGAAGAACAGATACGCAGTATTTT
TRBV5-4,-,-,16,TRBJ1-6,CASSLGEGSYNSPLHF,TGTGCCAGCAGCTTGGGAGAGGGCTCCTATAATTCACCCCTCCACTTT
TRBV9,-,-,16,TRBJ1-3,CASSVVGTSSGNTIYF,TGTGCCAGCAGCGTAGTTGGTACCAGCTCTGGAAACACCATATATTTT
TRBV7-9,-,-,14,TRBJ2-7,CASRPPGVSGEQYF,TGTGCCAGCAGACCACCGGGGGTATCGGGAGAGCAGTACTTC
TRBV19,-,-,13,TRBJ1-6,CASRTNRGSPLHF,TGTGCCAGTAGAACGAATAGAGGTTCACCCCTCCACTTT
TRBV6-1,-,TRBD2,15,TRBJ2-7,CASSEELAGAYEQYF,TGTGCCAGCAGTGAAGAGCTAGCGGGAGCCTACGAGCAGTACTTC
TRBV6-2/TRBV6-3,once,TRBD1,14,TRBJ1-2,CASSKGGSDYGYTF,TGTGCCAGCAGTAAAGGGGGCTCCGACTATGGCTACACCTTC
TRBV30,-,-,11,TRBJ2-1,CAAGNYNEQFF,TGTGCCGCAGGGAATTACAATGAGCAGTTCTTC
TRBV2,-,TRBD1,13,TRBJ1-1,CASSDRGYTEAFF,TGTGCCAGCAGCGACAGGGGATACACTGAAGCTTTCTTT
TRBV7-2,once,-,17,TRBJ1-1,CASSLKWGPLMNTEAFF,TGTGCCAGCAGCTTAAAGTGGGGCCCCCTTATGAACACTGAAGCTTTCTTT
TRBV2,-,-,15,TRBJ2-1,CASSLSGPLYNEQFF,TGTGCCAGCAGCCTCTCCGGTCCCCTTTACAATGAGCAGTTCTTC
TRBV6-2/TRBV6-3,-,-,15,TRBJ2-1,CASSYNRNSDNEQFF,TGTGCCAGCAGTTACAACCGAAACTCGGACAATGAGCAGTTCTTC
TRBV10-2,-,-,16,TRBJ1-5,CASSESTTASNQPQHF,TGCGCCAGCAGTGAGTCGACGACAGCGAGCAATCAGCCCCAGCATTTT
TRBV4-1,many,TRBD1,15,TRBJ1-2,CASSQVQGQGTGYTF,TGCGCCAGCAGCCAAGTTCAGGGACAGGGGACTGGCTACACCTTC
TRBV11-2,-,-,14,TRBJ2-5,CASSLVYRAETQYF,TGTGCCAGCAGCTTAGTGTACAGGGCAGAGACCCAGTACTTC
TRBV7-2,-,-,14,TRBJ1-6,CASRETAINSPLHF,TGTGCCAGCAGAGAGACAGCCATAAATTCACCCCTCCACTTT
TRBV5-5,few,-,16,TRBJ2-2,CASSLGARVDTGELFF,TGTGCCAGCAGCTTGGGGGCCAGGGTGGACACCGGGGAGCTGTTTTTT
TRBV9,-,-,15,TRBJ2-5,CASSVSPTDQETQYF,TGTGCCAGCAGCGTCTCACCGACAGACCAAGAGACCCAGTACTTC
TRBV2,-,-,15,TRBJ1-5,CASSGQRGSNQPQHF,TGTGCCAGCAGCGGACAGCGGGGGAGCAATCAGCCCCAGCATTTT
TRBV28,-,TRBD2,14,TRBJ2-1,CASSLISGSNEQFF,TGTGCCAGCAGTTTAATTAGCGGGAGCAATGAGCAGTTCTTC
TRBV7-3,-,-,18,TRBJ2-6,CASSFFRTGSSGANVLTF,TGTGCCAGCAGCTTCTTCCGAACGGGAAGCTCTGGGGCCAACGTCCTGACTTTC
TRBV5-4,-,TRBD1,17,TRBJ1-2,CASSLGRGSTHNYGYTF,TGTGCCAGCAGCTTAGGCAGGGGGTCAACCCATAACTATGGCTACACCTTC
TRBV2,-,-,15,TRBJ1-6,CASSLEDSHNSPLHF,TGTGCCAGCAGTTTGGAGGACAGTCATAATTCACCCCTCCACTTT
TRBV5-1,-,TRBD2,16,TRBJ2-5,CASSLGLAGTGETQYF,TGCGCCAGCAGCTTAGGACTAGCGGGGACGGGGGAGACCCAGTACTTC
TRBV5-6,-,TRBD1,17,TRBJ2-3,CASSLGSTGESTDTQYF,TGTGCCAGCAGCTTGGGGTCGACAGGGGAAAGCACAGATACGCAGTATTTT
TRBV19,-,TRBD2,18,TRBJ2-1,CASSIDTWRGGPYNEQFF,TGTGCCAGTAGTATAGATACTTGGCGGGGGGGTCCCTACAATGAGCAGTTCTTC
TRBV28,few,-,13,TRBJ2-7,CASSFQTGYEQYF,TGTGCCAGCAGTTTCCAAACAGGGTACGAGCAGTACTTC
TRBV2,-,-,13,TRBJ2-5,CASSDMGAKTQYF,TGTGCCAGCAGTGATATGGGAGCGAAGACCCAGTACTTC
TRBV7-2,-,TRBD2,15,TRBJ2-7,CASSLESGDYYEQYF,TGTGCCAGCAGCTTAGAAAGCGGGGACTACTACGAGCAGTACTTC
TRBV4-1,few,TRBD1,16,TRBJ2-7,CASSHIGGQGAYEQYF,TGCGCCAGCAGTCACATCGGGGGACAGGGGGCCTACGAGCAGTACTTC
TRBV21-1,few,-,20,TRBJ2-1,CASSKARLAGIQSFYNEQFF,TGTGCCAGCAGCAAAGCTCGACTAGCGGGAATCCAAAGTTTTTACAATGAGCAGTTCTTC
TRBV7-8,once,TRBD2,20,TRBJ2-3,CASSLASLSGRGWGTDTQYF,TGTGCCAGCAGCTTAGCATCCCTAAGCGGGAGGGGTTGGGGCACAGATACGCAGTATTTT
TRBV9,once,TRBD1,16,TRBJ2-7,CASSVHQGVNSYEQYF,TGTGCCAGCAGCGTCCATCAGGGGGTTAACTCCTACGAGCAGTACTTC
TRBV7-2,few,TRBD2,16,TRBJ2-1,CASSLPGLAGEYRQFF,TGTGCCAGCAGCTTACCGGGACTAGCGGGAGAATACCGGCAGTTCTTC
TRBV7-8,-,-,17,TRBJ2-1,CASSPQPPGLQLDEQFF,TGTGCCAGCAGCCCTCAGCCACCGGGACTTCAGTTGGATGAGCAGTTCTTC
TRBV19,-,-,12,TRBJ1-1,CASRYEWSEAFF,TGTGCCAGTCGATATGAGTGGTCTGAAGCTTTCTTT
TRBV12-3/TRBV12-4,-,-,12,TRBJ2-3,CASRNSADTQYF,TGTGCCAGCAGGAACTCTGCAGATACGCAGTATTTT
TRBV7-9,-,TRBD1,15,TRBJ1-5,CASGGTGTFGQPQHF,TGTGCCAGCGGGGGGACAGGGACGTTTGGACAGCCCCAGCATTTT
TRBV19,-,TRBD1,14,TRBJ2-3,CATTDRLGTDTQYF,TGTGCCACTACGGACAGGCTAGGCACAGATACGCAGTATTTT
TRBV6-1,many,-,17,TRBJ2-6,CASSVDSRYSGANVLTF,TGTGCCAGCAGTGTGGACAGCCGTTACTCTGGGGCCAACGTCCTGACTTTC
TRBV19,-,-,15,TRBJ1-2,CASSIQAGDESGYTF,TGTGCCAGTAGTATTCAAGCCGGGGATGAGTCTGGCTACACCTTC
TRBV19,-,-,18,TRBJ2-3,CASSITLNVVLVTDTQYF,TGTGCCAGTAGTATAACGCTCAATGTGGTACTAGTCACAGATACGCAGTATTTT
TRBV5-1,-,TRBD1,15,TRBJ1-6,CASSLDTGTGLPLHF,TGCGCCAGCAGCTTGGATACCGGGACAGGGTTGCCCCTCCACTTT
TRBV7-2,-,TRBD2,15,TRBJ2-2,CASSLVAGGSGELFF,TGTGCCAGCAGCTTAGTTGCGGGAGGATCCGGGGAGCTGTTTTTT
TRBV4-2,-,-,15,TRBJ2-1,CASSQDGTIRREQFF,TGTGCCAGCAGCCAAGATGGAACTATCCGGCGCGAGCAGTTCTTC
TRBV2,-,-,13,TRBJ1-5,CASSVAGDQPQHF,TGTGCCAGCAGTGTTGCCGGGGATCAGCCCCAGCATTTT
TRBV5-1,-,-,15,TRBJ1-2,CASSLGGTENYGYTF,TGCGCCAGCAGCTTGGGCGGGACCGAAAACTATGGCTACACCTTC
TRBV5-1,-,TRBD1,15,TRBJ2-5,CASSGQGMVRETQYF,TGCGCCAGCAGCGGACAGGGGATGGTTAGAGAGACCCAGTACTTC
TRBV4-2,few,-,16,TRBJ1-2,CASSQDLWTANYGYTF,TGTGCCAGCAGCCAAGATTTGTGGACAGCTAACTATGGCTACACCTTC
TRBV6-5,-,-,15,TRBJ2-7,CASSSAGLAIYEQYF,TGTGCCAGCAGCTCTGCGGGCCTTGCTATCTACGAGCAGTACTTC
TRBV11-2,-,TRBD2,18,TRBJ2-1,CASSLESSAVAGFDEQFF,TGTGCCAGCAGCTTAGAGAGTTCGGCAGTAGCGGGATTTGATGAGCAGTTCTTC
TRBV5-1,-,TRBD2,17,TRBJ2-3,CASRETPLAGATDTQYF,TGCGCCAGCAGAGAAACACCTCTAGCGGGGGCCACAGATACGCAGTATTTT
TRBV11-2,-,-,13,TRBJ2-1,CASSGLQGYEQFF,TGTGCCAGCAGCGGACTCCAAGGCTATGAGCAGTTCTTC